The 27 T cell receptor beta chains listed next were all sequenced from one sample in a study of human T cells and chemical hapten exposure. TCRdb reprocessed the RACE reads via MiXCR and lists one record per CDR3 protein. The sample yields around 67,000 distinct CDR3 sequences, 6.5% to 10% seen once. The time point was: patch test 2, 6 weeks after DPC sensitization. Treatment defined: therapeutic diphenylcyclopropenone sensitization with weekly scalp DPC. Sequenced material: whole blood, taken in connection with sensitization to the hapten diphenylcyclopropenone (DPC). Every receptor here comes from a woman aged 45-59 years with alopecia areata. Some clones in this sample may be carry-over from other donors' samples.

This clonotype has a handful of counts. This chain uses TRBV12-3 or TRBV12-4 with TRBJ2-7; no clear D. This CDR3 is built from 12 residues. V lost 5 bases and J lost 4, with 9 bases in between. The CDR3 DNA follows: TGTGCCAGCAGTACAGACGGATACGAGCAGTACTTC. Protein sequence: CASSTDGYEQYF.

The chain combines TRBV27 with TRBJ2-3; D is perhaps TRBD1 or TRBD2 (5 bases each). V dropped 0 bases and J dropped 2 bases, with 9 bases sitting between them. The CDR3 sequence is 15 residues long. Germline CDR1 is MNHEY and CDR2 is SMNVEV (reference sequence). CDR3 sequence reads: CASSLSGTPTDTQYF. The CDR3 DNA reads TGTGCCAGCAGTTTATCAGGGACCCCCACAGATACGCAGTATTTT.

The rearrangement joins TRBV29-1 to TRBJ2-1; D is possibly TRBD2 (5 bases). Trimming took off 5 bases at V and 10 bases at J, with 12 bases between the two ends. From germline, CDR1 is SQVTM and CDR2 ANQGSEA. The CDR3 spans 11 residues. The chain's CDR3 is CSVRLASEQFF. The CDR3 DNA reads as TGCAGCGTTAGGCTAGCCTCCGAGCAGTTCTTC.

This clonotype showed up just a few times. Compared with germline, one end of the junction differs, possibly owing to a read error. The genes are TRBV7-3 and TRBJ2-7, with D hard to call. Germline assignment: CDR1 SGHTA and CDR2 FQGTGA. The CDR3 totals 14 residues. CDR3 region: CASSPQGNSNEQYF. CDR3 DNA: TGTGCCAGCAGCCCTCAAGGGAACTCCAACGAGCAGTACTTC.

This clonotype was counted between two and nine times. CDR3 region: CASSLDGTQYF. Written as DNA, the CDR3 is TGCGCCAGCAGCTTGGACGGGACCCAGTACTTC. The chain recombines TRBV5-1 with TRBJ2-5; D gene uncertain. This CDR3 spans 11 amino acids. Germline CDR1 and CDR2: SGHRS and YFSETQ. V was cut by 0 bases and J by 7 bases, with 4 bases left in between.

The chain couples TRBV28 to TRBJ1-4; TRBD1 aligns across 10 bases. The CDR3 consists of 15 residues. Germline-derived CDR1 and CDR2 are MDHEN and SYDVKM. The trim removed 7 bases at V and 4 bases at J, leaving 6 bases unmatched. The CDR3 region is CASNIGTGDNEKLFF. CDR3 coding DNA: TGTGCCAGCAATATTGGGACAGGGGATAATGAAAAACTGTTTTTT. Complete variable domain (other parts from reference TRBV28 and TRBJ1-4): DVKVTQSSRYLVKRTGEKVFLECVQDMDHENMFWYRQDPGLGLRLIYFSYDVKMKEKGDIPEGYSVSREKKERFSLILESASTNQTSMYLCASNIGTGDNEKLFFGSGTQLSVL.

This clonotype occurred a few times. The V call is TRBV5-1, the J call TRBJ2-6; D remains ambiguous. The CDR3 contains 17 residues. Germline CDR1 and CDR2: SGHRS and YFSETQ. Deletions cut 6 bases from V and 0 bases from J, with 16 bases between. CDR3 sequence: CASNNPLSASGANVLTF. The CDR3 DNA is TGCGCCAGCAACAACCCTTTATCGGCCTCTGGGGCCAACGTCCTGACTTTC.

There are many counts of this clonotype. The J gene is TRBJ1-1, the V gene TRBV27; D gene uncertain. The CDR3 covers 11 residues. The germline V and J ends were trimmed by 6 bases and 6 bases, with 8 bases remaining between them. Germline CDR1 reads MNHEY; CDR2 reads SMNVEV (reference sequence). The CDR3 sequence: CASRGGAEAFF. As DNA, the CDR3 is TGTGCCAGCAGGGGCGGTGCTGAAGCTTTCTTT.

This clonotype came up a few times. V and J are TRBV3-1 and TRBJ2-3; 12 positions agree with TRBD1. This CDR3 comprises 16 residues. Germline values: CDR1 LGHDT, CDR2 YNNKEL (reference sequence). The V segment lost 4 bases and the J segment 5 bases; nucleotides outside the gene matches: 7. CDR3: CASSPPGTGGGDTQYF. Here the CDR3 DNA reads TGTGCCAGCAGCCCCCCCGGGACAGGGGGCGGAGATACGCAGTATTTT.

This clonotype was counted only a few times. The rearrangement joins TRBV7-9 to TRBJ2-7; D may be TRBD1 (6 bases). The CDR3 loop spans 15 amino acids. CDR1 is SEHNR and CDR2 is FQNEAQ in the germline V gene (reference sequence). V was trimmed by 5 bases and J by 2 bases, leaving 16 bases between them. In DNA, the CDR3 is TGTGCCAGCAGCCCCGGACAGTCACCAACCTACGAGCAGTACTTC. It specifies CASSPGQSPTYEQYF.

This clonotype has ten or more counts. V usage is TRBV3-1 and J usage is TRBJ1-1; D might be TRBD1 (5 bases). Germline-derived CDR1 and CDR2 are LGHDT and YNNKEL (reference sequence). V shed 4 bases and J shed 4 bases, with 16 bases lying between them. This CDR3 has 15 residues. Here the CDR3 DNA reads TGTGCCAGCAGCCCAAACCCCGGGGGGGTCACTGAAGCTTTCTTT. Its translation is CASSPNPGGVTEAFF.

The gene calls are TRBV20-1 and TRBJ2-5; TRBD1 matches 10 bases. The junction had 4 bases not matched to a gene; V was cut back by 6 bases and J by 3 bases. CDR1 is DFQATT, CDR2 SNEGSKA, per germline (reference sequence). The CDR3 length is 13 residues. CDR3 nucleotide sequence: TGCAGTGCCAGTGGGACAGGGGAAGAGACCCAGTACTTC. Protein: CSASGTGEETQYF.

This chain connects TRBV5-1 to TRBJ2-3, with TRBD2 matching 11 bases. Germline V gene lookup returns CDR1 SGHRS and CDR2 YFSETQ. The CDR3 totals 16 residues. Losses at the gene ends were 4 bases for V and 0 bases for J; bases not matched to a gene: 4. The CDR3 DNA is TGCGCCAGCAGCAGGGGACTAGCGGAAAGCACAGATACGCAGTATTTT. This sequence encodes CASSRGLAESTDTQYF.

This clonotype was found many times. The J gene is TRBJ1-5, the V gene TRBV20-1, with a possible D match to TRBD1 (6 bases). In germline, CDR1 is DFQATT, CDR2 SNEGSKA (reference sequence). This CDR3 is 14 amino acids long. V shed 5 bases and J shed 6 bases, with 17 bases lying between them. CDR3 DNA sequence: TGCAGTGCTTGGATACAGGGTGGCAGTCAGCCCCAGCATTTT. Protein: CSAWIQGGSQPQHF.

This clonotype has just a few counts. The V call is TRBV4-3, the J call TRBJ2-2, with TRBD2 identical over 10 bases. V was pared by 1 base and J by 2 bases, with 7 bases of the junction left unmatched. This CDR3 is 18 amino acids long. Germline CDR1 is LGHNA and CDR2 is YSLEER. The CDR3 DNA follows: TGCGCCAGCAGCCAAGGCGCAAGCGGGAGGGGCAACACCGGGGAGCTGTTTTTT. This codes for CASSQGASGRGNTGELFF.

This clonotype came up a few times. The chain has TRBV7-2 and TRBJ2-3; TRBD2 matches at 8 bases. With V trimmed by 3 bases and J by 5 bases, 4 bases remained unmatched. The germline V gene encodes CDR1 SGHTA and CDR2 FQGNSA. CDR3 length: 14 amino acids. The CDR3 DNA reads TGTGCCAGCAGCTTGGGCGGGGGGCGAGATACGCAGTATTTT. It is translated as CASSLGGGRDTQYF. Full variable domain (missing parts from reference TRBV7-2 and TRBJ2-3): GAGVSQSPSNKVTEKGKDVELRCDPISGHTALYWYRQSLGQGLEFLIYFQGNSAPDKSGLPSDRFSAERTGGSVSTLTIQRTQQEDSAVYLCASSLGGGRDTQYFGPGTRLTVL.

The chain recombines TRBV6-5 with TRBJ2-7, with a weak D call TRBD2 (6 bases). The ends were cut back, 7 bases at V and 1 base at J, with 17 bases in the middle. Germline lookup yields CDR1 MNHEY and CDR2 SVGAGI. CDR3 length: 15 residues. In nucleotides, the CDR3 is TGTGCCAGCACGCGACGGGGCAGCGGGTCCTACGAGCAGTACTTC. This translates into CASTRRGSGSYEQYF.

The gene calls are TRBV7-8 and TRBJ1-2, with 10 bases identical to TRBD1. The V gene end was trimmed by 5 bases and the J gene end by 6 bases; junction bases not matched to a gene: 15. From germline, CDR1 is SGHVS and CDR2 FQNEAQ. CDR3 length equals 17 residues. Written as DNA, the CDR3 is TGTGCCAGCAGCATTCGTCCGGGACAGGGGATTAGGGATGGCTACACCTTC. It specifies CASSIRPGQGIRDGYTF.

This clonotype occurred a few times. This sequence joins TRBV28 and TRBJ1-1; D is unresolved. The CDR3 is 12 amino acids. V was pared by 7 bases and J by 8 bases, with 14 bases between. Germline CDR1 is MDHEN and CDR2 is SYDVKM. Written as DNA, the CDR3 is TGTGCCAGCAACGTACGCCCCCGCGAAGCTTTCTTT. It specifies CASNVRPREAFF.

This chain uses TRBV5-6 with TRBJ2-1, with 11 bases fitting TRBD2. This CDR3 has 16 amino acids. Per germline, CDR1 SGHDT and CDR2 YYEEEE. With V trimmed by 2 bases and J by 9 bases, 10 bases remained unmatched. For the CDR3, the DNA is TGTGCCAGCAGCTTACTCCTAGCGGGAGGATTAGGTGAGCAGTTCTTC. Amino acids: CASSLLLAGGLGEQFF.

This clonotype was picked up many times. This chain connects TRBV5-1 to TRBJ2-1, with TRBD1 identical over 9 bases. The CDR3 is 16 residues long. The V gene end was trimmed by 0 bases and the J gene end by 4 bases; junction bases not matched to a gene: 5. In germline, CDR1 is SGHRS, CDR2 YFSETQ. The CDR3 region has the DNA TGCGCCAGCAGCTTGGGTCCACAGGGGGCGTACAATGAGCAGTTCTTC. Translating it yields CASSLGPQGAYNEQFF. Looking up the rest from reference TRBV5-1 and TRBJ2-1 gives the full variable domain: KAGVTQTPRYLIKTRGQQVTLSCSPISGHRSVSWYQQTPGQGLQFLFEYFSETQRNKGNFPGRFSGRQFSNSRSEMNVSTLELGDSALYLCASSLGPQGAYNEQFFGPGTRLTVL.

This clonotype was observed a handful of times. In nucleotides, the CDR3 is TGCAGTGCCGGCGGGACTAGCGGGAGGACAGATACGCAGTATTTT. Translation: CSAGGTSGRTDTQYF. The chain joins TRBV20-1 to TRBJ2-3; TRBD2 agrees at 15 bases. The CDR3 extends over 15 amino acids. V lost 6 bases and J lost 3; bases outside the gene matches: 4. Germline CDR1 and CDR2: DFQATT and SNEGSKA (reference sequence).

This clonotype was seen a handful of times. This chain joins TRBV3-1 and TRBJ1-1; D may be TRBD1 (6 bases). The CDR3 runs to 17 residues. The germline gives CDR1 LGHDT, CDR2 YNNKEL (reference sequence). Trimming pared 3 bases from V and 6 bases from J, leaving 23 bases between. DNA of the CDR3: TGTGCCAGCAGCCATCGTCCCGGGACATATTCGGGAGCTGAAGCTTTCTTT. Translating gives CASSHRPGTYSGAEAFF.

This chain joins TRBV15 and TRBJ2-5; D may be TRBD1 (5 bases). CDR1 and CDR2 (germline): LNHNV, YYDKDF (reference sequence). This CDR3 has 14 amino acids. V shed 5 bases and J shed 5 bases, with 15 bases lying between them. CDR3: CATSGSGLGETQYF. The CDR3 nucleotides are TGTGCCACCAGCGGTTCAGGGTTGGGCGAGACCCAGTACTTC.

Comment on this clonotype: Given the absence of the conserved phenylalanine or tryptophan at the CDR3 end, a read error is likely. No DNA is shown, since the ends of the CDR3 on it are uncertain; the CDR3 is the one TCRdb lists. This chain joins TRBV10-3 and TRBJ2-7; TRBD1, the D gene given by the table, was not confirmed from the DNA. Germline loops: CDR1 ENHRY, CDR2 SYGVKD. The CDR3 numbers 13 amino acids, ends counted. The CDR3 region is CAISESKGEITEI.

This clonotype was seen repeatedly, ten times or more. The V gene is TRBV20-1, the J gene TRBJ2-7, with D tentatively TRBD2 (6 bases). Germline V CDR1 and CDR2: DFQATT, SNEGSKA (reference sequence). The CDR3 spans 17 residues. Between the trimmed V and J ends, which lost 4 bases and 0 bases, there was a span of 22 bases. CDR3 protein: CSAILPYRDSSSYEQYF. The CDR3 coding sequence is TGCAGTGCTATACTTCCTTACCGGGACTCGAGCTCCTACGAGCAGTACTTC.

This clonotype was observed a few times. The rearrangement uses TRBV29-1 and TRBJ2-7, with a weak D call TRBD2 (5 bases). Germline loops: CDR1 SQVTM, CDR2 ANQGSEA. This CDR3 spans 14 amino acids. Trimming removed 7 bases at V and 0 bases at J, with 16 bases between. For the CDR3, the DNA is TGCAGCGCCCAACGGACTTTAAGCTCCTACGAGCAGTACTTC. This sequence encodes CSAQRTLSSYEQYF.